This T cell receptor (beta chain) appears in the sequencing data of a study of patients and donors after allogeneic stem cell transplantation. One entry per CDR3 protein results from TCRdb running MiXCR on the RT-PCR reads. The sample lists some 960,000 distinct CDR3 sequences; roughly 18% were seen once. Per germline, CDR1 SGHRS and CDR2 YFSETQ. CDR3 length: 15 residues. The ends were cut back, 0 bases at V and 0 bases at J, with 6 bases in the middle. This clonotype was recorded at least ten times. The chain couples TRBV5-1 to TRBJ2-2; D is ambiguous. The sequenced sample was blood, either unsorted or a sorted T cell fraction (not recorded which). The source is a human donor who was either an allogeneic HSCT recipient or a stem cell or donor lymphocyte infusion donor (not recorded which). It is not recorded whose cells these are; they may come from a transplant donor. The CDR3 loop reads CASSLDTPNTGELFF. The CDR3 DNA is TGCGCCAGCAGCTTGGACACTCCGAACACCGGGGAGCTGTTTTTT.